Each of the 14 T cell receptor beta chains below was sequenced from the same sample in a study of blood T cell repertoires in COVID-19. The repertoire was sequenced with immunoSEQ multiplex PCR; TCRdb's copy has only in-frame clones and lacks some. The sample has about 30,000 clones, approximately 80% seen once; the top ten hold 46%. The specimen sequenced was peripheral blood. The receptor set was obtained from a woman aged 65 to 85 with acute or convalescent COVID-19.

The rearrangement uses TRBV27 and TRBJ2-1, with 7 bases matching TRBD2. CDR1 MNHEY and CDR2 SMNVEV come from the germline V gene (reference sequence). The CDR3 is 13 residues long. Unmatched junction bases numbered 8, after V lost 11 bases and J lost 4 bases. Written as DNA, the CDR3 is TGTGCCGCTGGGGGGGAGGGATACAATGAGCAGTTCTTC. This encodes CAAGGEGYNEQFF.

The count of this clone is one. The chain carries TRBV5-1 and TRBJ2-2, with TRBD2 identical over 10 bases. Germline CDR1 and CDR2: SGHRS and YFSETQ. Trimming at V came to 0 bases and at J to 5 bases, leaving 10 bases not matched to a gene. The CDR3 covers 18 residues. CDR3 region: CASSLDPGSGGKTGELFF. The CDR3 DNA is TGCGCCAGCAGCTTGGATCCGGGTAGCGGGGGGAAAACCGGGGAGCTGTTTTTT.

This chain uses TRBV7-8 with TRBJ2-2, with 11 bases identical to TRBD1. Losses at the gene ends were 5 bases for V and 5 bases for J; bases not matched to a gene: 7. CDR1 is SGHVS and CDR2 is FQNEAQ in the germline V gene. The CDR3 spans 16 residues. The CDR3 bases are TGTGCCAGCAGCCTCAGGACAGGGGGCTTGACCGGGGAGCTGTTTTTT. Translating it yields CASSLRTGGLTGELFF. Based on the CDR3 plus reference TRBV7-8 and TRBJ2-2, the full variable domain is GAGVSQSPRYKVAKRGQDVALRCDPISGHVSLFWYQQALGQGPEFLTYFQNEAQLDKSGLPSDRFFAERPEGSVSTLKIQRTQQEDSAVYLCASSLRTGGLTGELFFGEGSRLTVL.

This clone was observed a single time. The chain links TRBV30 to TRBJ1-5; TRBD1 matches at 7 bases. The CDR3 length is 14 residues. CDR1 GTSNPN and CDR2 SVGIG come from the germline V gene (reference sequence). J lost 4 bases, V lost 1 base, and 4 bases had no gene match. Written as DNA, the CDR3 is TGTGCCTGGAGTGGGGGGACAGTAAATCAGCCCCAGCATTTT. It codes for CAWSGGTVNQPQHF.

V usage is TRBV7-3 and J usage is TRBJ1-4; 8 nucleotides agree with TRBD1. Germline CDR1 SGHTA, CDR2 FQGTGA. V shed 4 bases, J shed 4 bases, and the junction held 2 bases outside the gene matches. The CDR3 has 14 residues. CDR3 protein: CASSSTGVNEKLFF. As DNA, the CDR3 is TGTGCCAGCAGCTCGACAGGGGTTAATGAAAAACTGTTTTTT.

In nucleotides, the CDR3 is TGTGCCAGCAGTTCCCACGCCAGTGTCAGCAATCAGCCCCAGCATTTT. Translation: CASSSHASVSNQPQHF. The chain is built from TRBV27 and TRBJ1-5; no reliable D call. Trimming took 4 bases from V and 1 from J, leaving 14 bases between them. This CDR3 has 16 residues. Germline V gives CDR1 MNHEY, CDR2 SMNVEV (reference sequence).

This sequence joins TRBV20-1 and TRBJ1-6; TRBD1 might be the D (6 bases). V dropped 5 bases and J dropped 19 bases, with 15 bases sitting between them. Germline lookup yields CDR1 DFQATT and CDR2 SNEGSKA (reference sequence). The CDR3 runs 10 residues. The CDR3 region is CSAGGTYLHF. Written as DNA, the CDR3 is TGCAGTGCTGGGGGCACCTACTTACACTTT.

The chain joins TRBV28 to TRBJ1-5; no clear D. CDR3 size: 13 residues. Trimming took 3 bases from V and 3 from J, leaving 6 bases between them. The germline V gene has CDR1 MDHEN and CDR2 SYDVKM. The CDR3 is CASSFEHNQPQHF. CDR3 in DNA: TGTGCCAGCAGTTTTGAACACAATCAGCCCCAGCATTTT.

This chain joins TRBV9 and TRBJ2-6, with a possible D match to TRBD1 (6 bases). CDR1 SGDLS and CDR2 YYNGEE come from the germline V gene. The ends were cut back, 6 bases at V and 5 bases at J, with 15 bases in the middle. The CDR3 spans 15 residues. CDR3 sequence reads: CASTVRQGRANVLTF. The CDR3 bases are TGTGCCAGCACCGTTCGGCAGGGGCGGGCCAACGTCCTGACTTTC.

The CDR3 here is CATYRGREKLFF. As DNA, the CDR3 is TGTGCCACGTACAGGGGGCGGGAAAAACTGTTTTTT. V and J are TRBV28 and TRBJ1-4, with 9 bases lining up with TRBD1. CDR1 MDHEN and CDR2 SYDVKM come from the germline V gene. The length of the CDR3 is 12 residues. Trimming removed 10 bases from V and 8 bases from J; junction bases left unmatched: 5.

This clone was counted between two and nine times. This chain uses TRBV12-3 or TRBV12-4 with TRBJ2-3; no clear D gene. The CDR3 has 13 amino acids. V lost 3 bases and J 1 base, leaving 5 bases between the germline ends. Here the CDR3 DNA reads TGTGCCAGCAGTTTGCAGGGCACAGATACGCAGTATTTT. This gives the protein CASSLQGTDTQYF.

The chain joins TRBV28 to TRBJ1-2; 10 bases fit TRBD1. With V trimmed by 6 bases and J by 13 bases, 11 bases remained unmatched. There are 13 residues in the CDR3. Germline assignment: CDR1 MDHEN and CDR2 SYDVKM. The CDR3 coding sequence is TGTGCCAGCAGGACCGGGACAGGGGCCGCCTCCACCTTC. The encoded protein is CASRTGTGAASTF.

The chain combines TRBV2 with TRBJ2-7; a weak D match, TRBD1 (5 bases). The V and J ends lost 4 bases and 1 base respectively, with 11 bases between them. The CDR3 spans 14 residues. Germline CDR1 SNHLY, CDR2 FYNNEI. The DNA for the CDR3 is TGTGCCAGCAGTGGTTTGCAGGGTTCCTACGAGCAGTACTTC. Translating it yields CASSGLQGSYEQYF.

This chain joins TRBV6-5 and TRBJ1-5; D not certain. Trimming left V 0 bases short and J 1 base short, with 7 bases between. There are 15 residues in the CDR3. The V gene's germline CDR1 is MNHEY and CDR2 SVGAGI. The DNA of the CDR3 is TGTGCCAGCAGTTACTCGTACAGCAGCAATCAGCCCCAGCATTTT. It encodes CASSYSYSSNQPQHF.